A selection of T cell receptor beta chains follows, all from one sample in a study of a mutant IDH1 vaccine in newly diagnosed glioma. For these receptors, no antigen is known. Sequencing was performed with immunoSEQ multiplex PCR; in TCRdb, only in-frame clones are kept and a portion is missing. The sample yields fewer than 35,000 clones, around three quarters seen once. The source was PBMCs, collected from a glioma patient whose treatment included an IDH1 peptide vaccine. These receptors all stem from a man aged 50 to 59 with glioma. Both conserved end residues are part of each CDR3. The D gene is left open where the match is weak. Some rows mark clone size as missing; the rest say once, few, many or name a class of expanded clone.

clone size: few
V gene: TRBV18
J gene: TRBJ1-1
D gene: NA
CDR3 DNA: TGTGCCAGCTCACCGGGACGCTTAGAAGCTTTCTTT
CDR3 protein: CASSPGRLEAFF

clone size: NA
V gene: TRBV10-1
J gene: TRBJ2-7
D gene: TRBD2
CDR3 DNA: TGCGCCAGCAGTGAGTCTACTAGCGGAACTACCTACGAGCAGTACTTC
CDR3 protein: CASSESTSGTTYEQYF

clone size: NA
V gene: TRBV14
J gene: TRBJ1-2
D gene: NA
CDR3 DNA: TGTGCCAGCAGCCCAGAGGTATACTATGGCTACACCTTC
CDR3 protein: CASSPEVYYGYTF

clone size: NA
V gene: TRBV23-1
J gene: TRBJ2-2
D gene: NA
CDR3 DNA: TGCGCCAGCAGTCAATCCGTCGATTGGACAGAAAGATCCGGGGAGCTGTTTTTT
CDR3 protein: CASSQSVDWTERSGELFF

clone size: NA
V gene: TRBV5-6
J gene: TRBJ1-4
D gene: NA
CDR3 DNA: TGTGCCAGCAGCTTGCCCACTAATGAAAAACTGTTTTTT
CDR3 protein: CASSLPTNEKLFF

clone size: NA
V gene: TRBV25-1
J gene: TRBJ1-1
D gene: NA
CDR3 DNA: TGTGCCAGCAGTATATCCGTGAACACTGAAGCTTTCTTT
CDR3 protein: CASSISVNTEAFF

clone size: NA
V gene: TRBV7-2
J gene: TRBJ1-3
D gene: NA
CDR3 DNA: TGTGCCAGCAGCTTTGCGGGGGCAAGCTCTGGAAACACCATATATTTT
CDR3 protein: CASSFAGASSGNTIYF

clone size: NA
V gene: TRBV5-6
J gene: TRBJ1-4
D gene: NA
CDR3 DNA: TGTGCCAGCAGCTTACACCTTACAACTAATGAAAAACTGTTTTTT
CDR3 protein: CASSLHLTTNEKLFF

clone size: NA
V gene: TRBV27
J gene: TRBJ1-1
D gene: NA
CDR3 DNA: TGTGCCAGCAGTTTAACCCCGAACACTGAAGCTTTCTTT
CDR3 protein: CASSLTPNTEAFF

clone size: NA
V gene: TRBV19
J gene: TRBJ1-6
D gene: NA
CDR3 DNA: TGTGCCAGTAGGGCGGGGGGTCCTTCAGATTCACCCCTCCACTTT
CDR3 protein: CASRAGGPSDSPLHF

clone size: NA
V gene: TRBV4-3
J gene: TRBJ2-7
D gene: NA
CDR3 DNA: TGCGCCAGCAGCCAAGTCGCGGACACCACCTACGAGCAGTACTTC
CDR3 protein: CASSQVADTTYEQYF

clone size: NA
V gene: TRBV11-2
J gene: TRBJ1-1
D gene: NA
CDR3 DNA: TGTGCCAGCAGCCTCCGGGAGAACACTGAAGCTTTCTTT
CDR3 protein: CASSLRENTEAFF

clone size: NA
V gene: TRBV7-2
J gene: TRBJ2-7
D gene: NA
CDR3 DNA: TGTGCCAGCAGCTTAGGGTCGGGACTCACTACCTACGAGCAGTACTTC
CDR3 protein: CASSLGSGLTTYEQYF

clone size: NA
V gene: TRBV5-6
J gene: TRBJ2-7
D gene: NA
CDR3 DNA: TGTGCCAGCAGCTTGGGGCTCGAGCAGTACTTC
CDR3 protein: CASSLGLEQYF

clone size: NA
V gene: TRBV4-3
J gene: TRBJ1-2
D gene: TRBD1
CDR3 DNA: TGCGCCAGCAGCCGATCCGGGACAGGCTCCCACTACACCTTC
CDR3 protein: CASSRSGTGSHYTF

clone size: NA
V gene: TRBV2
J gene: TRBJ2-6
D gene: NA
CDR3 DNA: TGTGCCAGCAGTCAAAACAGGGTCTCTGGGGCCAACGTCCTGACTTTC
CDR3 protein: CASSQNRVSGANVLTF

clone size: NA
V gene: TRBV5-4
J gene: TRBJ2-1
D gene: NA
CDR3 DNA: TGTGCCAGCAGCTTGAGGGGGCTAGCGGTCAGCGAGCAGTTCTTC
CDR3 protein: CASSLRGLAVSEQFF

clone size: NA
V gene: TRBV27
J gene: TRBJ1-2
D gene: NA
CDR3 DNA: TGTGCCAGCACCCCCTTAAGGCAGTACACCTTC
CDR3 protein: CASTPLRQYTF

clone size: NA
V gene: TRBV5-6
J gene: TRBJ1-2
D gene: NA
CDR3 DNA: TGTGCCAGCAGCTCCCCGCGTGGCCACTATGGCTACACCTTC
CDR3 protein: CASSSPRGHYGYTF

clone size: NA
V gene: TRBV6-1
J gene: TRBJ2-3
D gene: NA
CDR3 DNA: TGTGCCAGCAGTGAGGCCTACTTGAGGGGACGGAACACAGATACGCAGTATTTT
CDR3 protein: CASSEAYLRGRNTDTQYF

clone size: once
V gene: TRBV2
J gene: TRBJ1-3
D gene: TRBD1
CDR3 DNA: TGTGCCAGCGGACAGGAGACGAGAAACACCATATATTTT
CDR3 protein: CASGQETRNTIYF

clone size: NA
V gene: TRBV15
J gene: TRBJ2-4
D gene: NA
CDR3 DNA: TGTGCCACCAGCAGAGATCCCCCAGACGTCCGAAACATTCAGTACTTC
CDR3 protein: CATSRDPPDVRNIQYF

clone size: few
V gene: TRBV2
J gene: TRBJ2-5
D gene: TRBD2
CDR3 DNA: TGTGCCAGCAGTGAAAGGCGGGGGTACCAAGAGACCCAGTACTTC
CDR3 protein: CASSERRGYQETQYF

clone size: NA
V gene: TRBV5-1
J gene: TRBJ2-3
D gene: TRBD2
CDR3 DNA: TGCGCCAGCAGCACTGGGACTAGCGGCTATACGCAGTATTTT
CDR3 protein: CASSTGTSGYTQYF

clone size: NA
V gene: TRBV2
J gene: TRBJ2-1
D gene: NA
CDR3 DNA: TGTGCCAGCAGTGAAGTCCTGACAGGACCCTACAATGAGCAGTTCTTC
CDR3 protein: CASSEVLTGPYNEQFF

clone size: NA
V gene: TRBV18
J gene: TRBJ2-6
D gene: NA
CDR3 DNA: TGTGCCAGCTCGGGACCCCTCTCTGGGGCCAACGTCCTGACTTTC
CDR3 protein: CASSGPLSGANVLTF

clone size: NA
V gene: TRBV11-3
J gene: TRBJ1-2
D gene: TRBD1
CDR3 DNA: TGTGCCAGCAGCGAAACAGGGGCCGGCTATGGCTACACCTTC
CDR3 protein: CASSETGAGYGYTF

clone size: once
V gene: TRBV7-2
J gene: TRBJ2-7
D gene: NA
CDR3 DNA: TGTGCCAGCAGCTTCGTACATACCTCCTACGAGCAGTACTTC
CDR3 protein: CASSFVHTSYEQYF

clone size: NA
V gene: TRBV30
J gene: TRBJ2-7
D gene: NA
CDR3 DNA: TGTGCCTGGTCGTCCAAGGACAGAGCCTACGAGCAGTACTTC
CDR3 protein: CAWSSKDRAYEQYF

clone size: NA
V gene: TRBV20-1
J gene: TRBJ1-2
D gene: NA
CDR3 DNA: TGCAGTGCTAGTAATGGGTATGGCTACACCTTC
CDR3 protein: CSASNGYGYTF